A selection of T cell receptor beta chains follows, all from one sample in a study of blood T cell repertoires in COVID-19. The repertoire was sequenced with immunoSEQ multiplex PCR; TCRdb's copy has only in-frame clones and lacks some. This sample has tens of thousands of clones; around nine tenths occur once, and the top ten carry about 2.5%. Source material: peripheral blood. Receptors originate from a man aged 45-60 years with acute or convalescent COVID-19. Each CDR3 is given with its conserved first and last residue. A D gene is named only where the DNA matches it firmly. A clone size is listed for some rows: how often the clone was seen (once, few, many), or a class if it is expanded.

>NA|TRBJ2-5|NA|TRBV19
CASSIGAGVGTQYF
TGTGCCAGTAGTATAGGGGCAGGGGTAGGGACCCAGTACTTC
>TRBD2|TRBJ2-3|NA|TRBV29-1
CSLHSGVGGTQYF
TGCAGCCTGCATAGCGGGGTTGGAGGGACGCAGTATTTT
>NA|TRBJ2-2|NA|TRBV7-2
CASSLRGLHTGELFF
TGTGCCAGCAGCTTACGGGGGTTACACACCGGGGAGCTGTTTTTT
>NA|TRBJ2-3|NA|TRBV28
CASSLSGASTDTQYF
TGTGCCAGCAGTCTTAGCGGAGCTAGCACAGATACGCAGTATTTT
>NA|TRBJ2-1|NA|TRBV21-1
CASSRVTSGGGWEQFF
TGTGCCAGCAGCAGGGTGACTAGCGGGGGGGGATGGGAGCAGTTCTTC
>TRBD1|TRBJ2-5|NA|TRBV24-1
CATSDQQGAKETQYF
TGTGCCACCAGTGACCAACAGGGGGCGAAAGAGACCCAGTACTTC
>NA|TRBJ2-1|NA|TRBV4-1
CASSQPGENEQFF
TGCGCCAGCAGCCAACCCGGGGAGAATGAGCAGTTCTTC
>NA|TRBJ2-1|NA|TRBV29-1
CSFEEVNYNEQFF
TGCAGCTTTGAGGAGGTTAACTACAATGAGCAGTTCTTC
>NA|TRBJ1-1|NA|TRBV3-1/TRBV3-2
CASSPGNRGRLNTEAFF
TGTGCCAGCAGCCCAGGAAATCGCGGGAGGTTGAACACTGAAGCTTTCTTT
>TRBD1|TRBJ2-2|NA|TRBV7-3
CASNPTGGGGELFF
TGTGCCAGCAACCCGACAGGGGGCGGCGGGGAGCTGTTTTTT
>TRBD1|TRBJ1-5|NA|TRBV6-4
CASSDPAGPGQGARGYNQPQHF
TGTGCCAGCAGTGACCCGGCCGGTCCGGGACAGGGGGCGCGAGGCTACAATCAGCCCCAGCATTTT
>NA|TRBJ1-6|NA|TRBV7-9
CASSLEAGEGYSPLHF
TGTGCCAGCAGCTTAGAGGCAGGGGAGGGATATTCACCCCTCCACTTT
>NA|TRBJ1-1|NA|TRBV24-1
CATSGMTEEAFF
TGTGCCACCAGTGGTATGACAGAAGAAGCTTTCTTT
>NA|TRBJ1-3|NA|TRBV7-9
CASSLSGAADSGNTIYF
TGTGCCAGCAGCCTCAGCGGGGCGGCAGACTCTGGAAACACCATATATTTT
>NA|TRBJ2-7|NA|TRBV21-1
CASSFWRGTGSSYEQYF
TGTGCCAGCAGCTTCTGGAGAGGGACAGGGAGCTCCTACGAGCAGTACTTC
>NA|TRBJ2-1|NA|TRBV4-1
CASSQVGGYEQFF
TGCGCCAGCAGCCAAGTTGGGGGGTATGAGCAGTTCTTC
>TRBD2|TRBJ2-7|NA|TRBV27
CASSPWRAGAGEQYF
TGTGCCAGCAGTCCCTGGCGAGCGGGAGCGGGGGAGCAGTACTTC
>TRBD1|TRBJ2-6|NA|TRBV7-2
CASSDRASSGANVLTF
TGTGCCAGCAGCGACAGGGCTAGCTCTGGGGCCAACGTCCTGACTTTC
>TRBD2|TRBJ2-1|once|TRBV4-1
CASSHTSGLSPYNEQFF
TGCGCCAGCAGCCATACTAGCGGGCTTTCCCCTTACAATGAGCAGTTCTTC
>NA|TRBJ1-1|NA|TRBV6-1
CASSEATGGLGTEAFF
TGTGCCAGCAGTGAAGCGACGGGGGGGTTGGGCACTGAAGCTTTCTTT
>TRBD1|TRBJ1-5|NA|TRBV28
CASNPTGEQPQHF
TGTGCCAGCAACCCAACAGGGGAACAGCCCCAGCATTTT
>NA|TRBJ2-1|NA|TRBV20-1
CSATVNEQFF
TGCAGTGCTACTGTTAATGAGCAGTTCTTC
>TRBD1|TRBJ1-1|NA|TRBV7-2
CASSFQGVGTEAFF
TGTGCCAGCAGCTTCCAGGGGGTTGGCACTGAAGCTTTCTTT
>TRBD2|TRBJ2-4|NA|TRBV6-2/TRBV6-3
CASSFALAGEAKNIQYF
TGTGCCAGCAGTTTCGCACTAGCGGGGGAAGCCAAAAACATTCAGTACTTC
>TRBD1|TRBJ2-1|NA|TRBV28
CASSWDRGKMFF
TGTGCCAGCAGTTGGGACAGGGGAAAGATGTTCTTC
>NA|TRBJ1-3|once|TRBV29-1
CSVEDTSSGNTIYF
TGCAGCGTCGAGGACACGAGCTCTGGAAACACCATATATTTT
>NA|TRBJ1-3|NA|TRBV5-1
CASSLGSDGDTIYF
TGCGCCAGCAGCTTGGGCTCGGACGGGGACACCATATATTTT
>NA|TRBJ1-5|NA|TRBV24-1
CATGEGNQPQHF
TGTGCCACCGGGGAGGGCAATCAGCCCCAGCATTTT
>NA|TRBJ2-2|NA|TRBV18
CASSPLSTKNTGELFF
TGTGCCAGCTCACCACTCTCGACTAAGAACACCGGGGAGCTGTTTTTT
>NA|TRBJ1-1|NA|TRBV19
CASTGGQSGTEAFF
TGTGCCAGTACGGGGGGTCAATCGGGCACTGAAGCTTTCTTT
>NA|TRBJ1-1|NA|TRBV7-2
CASSLYLGGMNTEAFF
TGTGCCAGCAGCTTATATTTGGGGGGAATGAACACTGAAGCTTTCTTT
>NA|TRBJ1-1|NA|TRBV4-1
CASSQDLRTANTEAFF
TGCGCCAGCAGCCAAGATCTTCGAACAGCGAACACTGAAGCTTTCTTT
>NA|TRBJ2-2|NA|TRBV19
CASSPDWNTGELFF
TGTGCCAGTAGCCCAGACTGGAACACCGGGGAGCTGTTTTTT
>NA|TRBJ1-5|once|TRBV6-5
CASTPYSNQPQHF
TGTGCCAGCACCCCGTATAGCAATCAGCCCCAGCATTTT
>NA|TRBJ1-4|NA|TRBV29-1
CSVTDTGGEKLFF
TGCAGCGTCACCGATACGGGGGGTGAAAAACTGTTTTTT
>NA|TRBJ2-2|NA|TRBV10-2
CASSEREVSGELFF
TGCGCCAGCAGTGAGAGGGAGGTATCGGGGGAGCTGTTTTTT
>NA|TRBJ1-1|NA|TRBV19
CATSGTVNTEAFF
TGTGCCACCTCAGGGACTGTGAACACTGAAGCTTTCTTT
>NA|TRBJ2-3|NA|TRBV27
CASSSGTSTDTQYF
TGTGCCAGCAGCTCCGGGACAAGCACAGATACGCAGTATTTT
>TRBD1|TRBJ1-2|NA|TRBV7-3
CASSPTGTDYGYTF
TGTGCCAGCAGCCCTACCGGGACAGACTATGGCTACACCTTC
>NA|TRBJ1-2|NA|TRBV19
CASREGIGYTF
TGTGCCAGTAGGGAGGGGATCGGCTACACCTTC
>TRBD1|TRBJ1-2|NA|TRBV27
CASSSPQGGKANYGYTF
TGTGCCAGCAGTTCGCCACAGGGGGGCAAAGCTAACTATGGCTACACCTTC
>NA|TRBJ1-5|NA|TRBV27
CASSLKWGVPGYSNQPQHF
TGTGCCAGCAGTTTAAAGTGGGGGGTACCAGGTTATAGCAATCAGCCCCAGCATTTT
>NA|TRBJ2-7|once|TRBV2
CASSGRGEQYF
TGTGCCAGCAGTGGAAGGGGCGAGCAGTACTTC
>NA|TRBJ1-4|once|TRBV7-6
CASSLEVGTNEKLFF
TGTGCCAGCAGCTTAGAGGTCGGGACTAATGAAAAACTGTTTTTT
>TRBD2|TRBJ2-7|NA|TRBV2
CASSEARGTVNYEQYF
TGTGCCAGCAGTGAAGCGCGGGGGACGGTCAACTACGAGCAGTACTTC
>NA|TRBJ1-2|NA|TRBV2
CASNPGSYGYTF
TGTGCCAGCAATCCAGGGTCCTATGGCTACACCTTC
>TRBD1|TRBJ2-5|once|TRBV4-1
CASSLRDRVGETQYF
TGCGCCAGCAGCCTCCGGGACAGGGTAGGGGAGACCCAGTACTTC
>TRBD1|TRBJ2-3|NA|TRBV6-5
CASKKDRGTDTQYF
TGTGCCAGCAAGAAGGACAGGGGAACAGATACGCAGTATTTT
>NA|TRBJ2-1|NA|TRBV20-1
CSARVAGEQFF
TGCAGTGCTAGAGTTGCCGGTGAGCAGTTCTTC
>NA|TRBJ1-3|NA|TRBV11-2
CASSSSTAFRGTIYF
TGTGCCAGCAGCTCATCGACAGCCTTTAGAGGCACCATATATTTT
>TRBD2|TRBJ2-1|NA|TRBV2
CASRGGVAGAEQFF
TGTGCCAGCAGGGGGGGCGTAGCGGGAGCAGAGCAGTTCTTC
>TRBD2|TRBJ2-2|NA|TRBV19
CASSARLRAGGRGELFF
TGTGCCAGTAGCGCCCGGTTACGGGCGGGAGGGCGCGGGGAGCTGTTTTTT
>TRBD1|TRBJ1-2|NA|TRBV12-3/TRBV12-4
CASSTGGLYGYTF
TGTGCCAGCAGTACAGGGGGCCTATATGGCTACACCTTC
>TRBD1|TRBJ1-1|NA|TRBV27
CASRTGGAVKTEAFF
TGTGCCAGCAGAACAGGGGGCGCGGTAAAAACTGAAGCTTTCTTT
>TRBD2|TRBJ2-1|once|TRBV4-1
CASSNKREQLFF
TGCGCCAGCAGCAATAAGCGGGAGCAACTTTTCTTC